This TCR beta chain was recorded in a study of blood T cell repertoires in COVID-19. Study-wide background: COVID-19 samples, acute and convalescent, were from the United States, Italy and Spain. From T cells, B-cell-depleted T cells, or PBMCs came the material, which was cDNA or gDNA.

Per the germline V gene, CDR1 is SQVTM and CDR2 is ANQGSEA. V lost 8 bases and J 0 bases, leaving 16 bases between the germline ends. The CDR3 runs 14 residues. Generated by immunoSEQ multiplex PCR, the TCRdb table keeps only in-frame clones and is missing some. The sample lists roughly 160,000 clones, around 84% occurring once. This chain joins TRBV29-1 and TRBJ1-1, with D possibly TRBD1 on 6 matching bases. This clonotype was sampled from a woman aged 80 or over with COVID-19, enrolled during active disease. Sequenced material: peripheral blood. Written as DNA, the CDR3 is TGCAGCCTCAAACGGACAGACATGAACACTGAAGCTTTCTTT. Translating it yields CSLKRTDMNTEAFF.